This T cell receptor beta chain comes out of a study of identical twins. Study conclusions and caveats: There was an excess of low generation probability in the out-of-frame alpha sequences that twins shared.

It was template switching that added a universal primer site, and there were unique molecular identifiers on the cDNA. TCRdb re-analysed the 5' RACE reads in MiXCR, keeping a single row per CDR3 protein. The repertoire consists of 200,000 to 250,000 distinct CDR3 sequences, with roughly 7% occurring once and the leading ten covering about 3.6%. The germline CDR1 and CDR2 sequences are LNHNV and YYDKDF (reference sequence). The V end lost 0 bases, the J end lost 2 bases, and 8 bases lay between the germline ends. There are 15 residues in the CDR3. This clonotype was seen many times. The target antigen is unknown. This sample also belongs to another study, concerning yellow fever vaccine responses in identical twins. As that study records: As reported, the vaccine T cell response of twins seemed partly convergent and partly personalized.

The sample taken for sequencing was memory (CD45RO+) T cells sorted from blood. The genes are TRBV15 and TRBJ2-1; D may correspond to TRBD1 or TRBD2 (5 bases each). This TCR came from a woman younger than 30 in good health. The CDR3 here is CATSRDRGTYNEQFF. The CDR3 DNA is TGTGCCACCAGCAGAGATCGGGGCACCTACAATGAGCAGTTCTTC.